These 2 T cell receptor beta chains originate from one sample sequenced in a study of technical replicates of blood from a handful of donors. Sequencing was performed with immunoSEQ multiplex PCR; in TCRdb, only in-frame clones are kept and a portion is missing. The table lists 75,000 to 95,000 clones, just over 90% of them singletons. Input material: T cells isolated from PBMCs. Receptors were obtained from a human donor in good health.

This clone was seen a handful of times. The chain links TRBV6-5 to TRBJ1-1, with D tentatively TRBD1 (5 bases). The length of the CDR3 is 13 residues. V shed 2 bases and J shed 3 bases, with 7 bases lying between them. CDR1 is MNHEY, CDR2 SVGAGI, per germline. The CDR3: CASSYTGYTEAFF. The DNA of the CDR3 is TGTGCCAGCAGTTACACAGGTTACACTGAAGCTTTCTTT.

The chain is built from TRBV28 and TRBJ1-1; 7 bases agree with TRBD1. Per germline, CDR1 MDHEN and CDR2 SYDVKM. Trimming removed 5 bases from V and 6 bases from J; junction bases left unmatched: 12. The CDR3 contains 15 residues. CDR3 residues: CASSSTGAGDAEAFF. DNA for the CDR3: TGTGCCAGCAGTAGTACAGGGGCAGGGGACGCTGAAGCTTTCTTT.